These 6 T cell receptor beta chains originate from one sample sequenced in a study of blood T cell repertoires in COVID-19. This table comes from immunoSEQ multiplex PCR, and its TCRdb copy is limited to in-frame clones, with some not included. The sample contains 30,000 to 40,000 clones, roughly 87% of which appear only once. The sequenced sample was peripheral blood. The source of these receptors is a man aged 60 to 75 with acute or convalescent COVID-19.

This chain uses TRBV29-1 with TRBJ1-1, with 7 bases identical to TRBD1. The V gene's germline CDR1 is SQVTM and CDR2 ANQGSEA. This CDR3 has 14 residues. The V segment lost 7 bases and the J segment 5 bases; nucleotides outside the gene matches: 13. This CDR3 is CSASLHAGGTEAFF. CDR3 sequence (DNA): TGCAGCGCTAGCCTCCATGCAGGGGGTACTGAAGCTTTCTTT.

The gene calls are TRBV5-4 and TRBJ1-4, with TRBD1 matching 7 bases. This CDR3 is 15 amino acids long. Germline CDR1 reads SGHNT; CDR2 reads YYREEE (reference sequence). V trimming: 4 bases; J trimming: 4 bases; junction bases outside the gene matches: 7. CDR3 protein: CASSPTGQSNEKLFF. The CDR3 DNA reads TGTGCCAGCAGCCCGACGGGACAGAGTAATGAAAAACTGTTTTTT.

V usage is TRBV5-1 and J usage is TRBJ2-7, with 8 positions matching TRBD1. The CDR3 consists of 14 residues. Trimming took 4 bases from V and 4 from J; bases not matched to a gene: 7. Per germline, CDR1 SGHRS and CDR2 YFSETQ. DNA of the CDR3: TGCGCCAGCAGCCAAGGGACAGGTCTATACGAGCAGTACTTC. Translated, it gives CASSQGTGLYEQYF.

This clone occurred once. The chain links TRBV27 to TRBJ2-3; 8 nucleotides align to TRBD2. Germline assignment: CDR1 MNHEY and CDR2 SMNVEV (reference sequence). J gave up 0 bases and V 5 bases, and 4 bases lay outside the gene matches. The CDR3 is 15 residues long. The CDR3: CASSLPGGSTDTQYF. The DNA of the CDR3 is TGTGCCAGCAGTCTCCCGGGAGGGAGCACAGATACGCAGTATTTT.

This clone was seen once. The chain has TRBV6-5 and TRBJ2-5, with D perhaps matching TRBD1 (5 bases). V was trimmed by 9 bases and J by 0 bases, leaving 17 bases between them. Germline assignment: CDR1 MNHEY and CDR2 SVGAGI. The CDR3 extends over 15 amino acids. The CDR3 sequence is CASTGRDRYQETQYF. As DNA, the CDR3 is TGTGCCAGTACCGGCCGAGACAGATACCAAGAGACCCAGTACTTC.

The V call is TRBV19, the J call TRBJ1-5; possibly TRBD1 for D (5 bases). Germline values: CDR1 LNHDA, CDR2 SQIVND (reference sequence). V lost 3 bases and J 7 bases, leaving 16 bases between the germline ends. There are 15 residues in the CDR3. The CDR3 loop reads CASSIGGGRSQPQHF. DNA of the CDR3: TGTGCCAGTAGTATCGGGGGGGGTAGATCCCAGCCCCAGCATTTT.